This T cell receptor (beta chain) originates from a study of blood T cell repertoires in COVID-19. Whole-study context: COVID-19 samples collected from the United States, Italy and Spain covered acute and convalescent phases. T cells, B-cell-depleted T cells, or PBMCs provided the cDNA or gDNA that served as material.

This clone was seen once. Original processing methods: Amplifying reference gene primers gave estimates of nucleated cell counts. Profiling relied on immunoSEQ multiplex PCR, and the TCRdb table lists in-frame clones only, not all of them. V and J calls and clone size are given by that table; D and trimming were obtained from the DNA. The sample yields over 150,000 clones, 80% to 85% seen once. The sample was peripheral blood. This receptor was identified in a man in his late teens or twenties with active or convalescent COVID-19.

CDR3 bases: TGTGCCAGCAGTTTAAGTATCCCTAGGACTAATGAAAAACTGTTTTTT. It codes for CASSLSIPRTNEKLFF. V gene TRBV27 combines with J gene TRBJ1-4; D is ambiguous. The length of the CDR3 is 16 residues. V dropped 2 bases and J dropped 2 bases, with 12 bases sitting between them. Per the germline V gene, CDR1 is MNHEY and CDR2 is SMNVEV (reference sequence).